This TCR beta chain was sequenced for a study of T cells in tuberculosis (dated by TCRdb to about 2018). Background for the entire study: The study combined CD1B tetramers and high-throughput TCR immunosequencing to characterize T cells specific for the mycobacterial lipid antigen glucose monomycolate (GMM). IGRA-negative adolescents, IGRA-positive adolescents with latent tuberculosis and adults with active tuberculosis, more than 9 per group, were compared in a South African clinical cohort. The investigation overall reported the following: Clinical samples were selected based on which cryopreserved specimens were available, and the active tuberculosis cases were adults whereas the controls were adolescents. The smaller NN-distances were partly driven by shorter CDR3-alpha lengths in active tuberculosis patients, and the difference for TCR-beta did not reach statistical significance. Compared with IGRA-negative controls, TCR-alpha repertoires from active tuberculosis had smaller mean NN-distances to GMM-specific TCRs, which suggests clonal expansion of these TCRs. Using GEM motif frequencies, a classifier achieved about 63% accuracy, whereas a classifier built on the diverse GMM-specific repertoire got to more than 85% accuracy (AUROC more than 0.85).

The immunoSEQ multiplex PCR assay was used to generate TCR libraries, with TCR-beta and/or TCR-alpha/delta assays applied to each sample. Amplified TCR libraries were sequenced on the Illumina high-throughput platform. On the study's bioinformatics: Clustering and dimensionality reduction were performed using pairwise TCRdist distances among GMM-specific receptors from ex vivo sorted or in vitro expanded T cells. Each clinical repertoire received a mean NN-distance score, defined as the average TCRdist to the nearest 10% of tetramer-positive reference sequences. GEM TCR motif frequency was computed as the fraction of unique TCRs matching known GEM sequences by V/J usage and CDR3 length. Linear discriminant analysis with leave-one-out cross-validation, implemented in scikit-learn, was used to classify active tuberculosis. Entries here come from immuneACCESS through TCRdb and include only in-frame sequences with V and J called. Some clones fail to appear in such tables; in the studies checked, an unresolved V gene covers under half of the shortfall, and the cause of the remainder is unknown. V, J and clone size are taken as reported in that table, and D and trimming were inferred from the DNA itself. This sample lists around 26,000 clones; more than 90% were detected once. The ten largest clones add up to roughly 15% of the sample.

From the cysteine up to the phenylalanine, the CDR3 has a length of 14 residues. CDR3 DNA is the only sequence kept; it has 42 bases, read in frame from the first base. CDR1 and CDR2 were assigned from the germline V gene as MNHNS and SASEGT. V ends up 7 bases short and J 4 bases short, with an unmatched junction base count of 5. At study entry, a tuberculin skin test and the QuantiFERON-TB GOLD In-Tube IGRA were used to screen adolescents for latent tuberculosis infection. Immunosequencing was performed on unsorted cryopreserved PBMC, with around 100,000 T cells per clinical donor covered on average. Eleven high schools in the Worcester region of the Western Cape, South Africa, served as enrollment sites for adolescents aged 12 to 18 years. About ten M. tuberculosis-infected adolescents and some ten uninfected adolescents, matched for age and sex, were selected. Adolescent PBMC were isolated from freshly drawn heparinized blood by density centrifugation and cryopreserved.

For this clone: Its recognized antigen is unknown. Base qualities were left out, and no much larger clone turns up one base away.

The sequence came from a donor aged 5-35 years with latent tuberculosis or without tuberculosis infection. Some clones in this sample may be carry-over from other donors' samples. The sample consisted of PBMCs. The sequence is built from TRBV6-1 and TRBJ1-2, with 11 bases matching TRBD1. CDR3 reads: CASKGTGGGYGYTF. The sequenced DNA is TGTGCCAGCAAGGGGACAGGGGGGGGCTATGGCTACACCTTC.